The clone carrying this T cell receptor beta chain has a handful of counts. Its antigen is not identified. These data are taken from a study of T cells after yellow fever vaccination. Regarding the study as a whole: A minor fraction of clonotypes spanned both CD4 and CD8 compartments. Contamination of FACS-sorted repertoires by abundant clonotypes from the bulk population could occur. Most primary-vaccination clones reappeared after the booster (about 96% CD4, about 88% CD8).

The germline V and J ends were trimmed by 0 bases and 2 bases, with 14 bases remaining between them. The germline V gene encodes CDR1 DFQATT and CDR2 SNEGSKA (reference sequence). The CDR3 extends over 17 amino acids. 5'RACE template switching generated TCR cDNA, adding a universal primer site and UMIs. From the 5' RACE reads, TCRdb called clonotypes with MiXCR, one entry per CDR3 protein. The table includes approximately 330,000 distinct CDR3 sequences, about 4% detected once. This TCR came from a man younger than 35 who received the YFV17D yellow fever vaccine. The material was PBMCs, obtained 5 days after the yellow fever booster vaccination. The rearrangement links TRBV20-1 to TRBJ1-6; TRBD1 is a possible D gene (5 bases). In nucleotides, the CDR3 is TGCAGTGCTAGAGACCTGGGGGAAGTCACCTATAATTCACCCCTCCACTTT. Its protein is CSARDLGEVTYNSPLHF.